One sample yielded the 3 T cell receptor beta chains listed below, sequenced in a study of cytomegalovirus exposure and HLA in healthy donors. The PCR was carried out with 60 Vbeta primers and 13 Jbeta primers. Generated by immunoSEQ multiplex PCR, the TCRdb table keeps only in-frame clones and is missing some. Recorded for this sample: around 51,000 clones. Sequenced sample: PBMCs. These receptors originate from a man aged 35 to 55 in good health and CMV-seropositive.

The CDR3: CASSYSNPGYEQYF. CDR3 DNA: TGTGCCAGCAGTTACTCGAATCCAGGCTACGAGCAGTACTTC. The gene calls are TRBV6-5 and TRBJ2-7; no clear D. Germline V gene sequence: CDR1 MNHEY, CDR2 SVGAGI. Trimming shortened V by 0 bases and J by 3 bases, and 9 bases separated the two germline ends. This CDR3 contains 14 residues.

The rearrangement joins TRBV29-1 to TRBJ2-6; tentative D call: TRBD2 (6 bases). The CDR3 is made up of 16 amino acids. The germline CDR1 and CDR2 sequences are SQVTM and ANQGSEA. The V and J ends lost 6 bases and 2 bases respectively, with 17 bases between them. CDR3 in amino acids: CSVPRGGTAGANVLTF. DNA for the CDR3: TGCAGCGTACCCCGGGGAGGCACGGCTGGGGCCAACGTCCTGACTTTC.

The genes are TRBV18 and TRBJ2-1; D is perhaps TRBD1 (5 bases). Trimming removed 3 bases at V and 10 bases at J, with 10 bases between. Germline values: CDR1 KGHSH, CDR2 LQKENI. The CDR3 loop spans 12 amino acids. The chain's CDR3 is CASSPIQGEQFF. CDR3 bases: TGTGCCAGCTCACCCATTCAGGGCGAGCAGTTCTTC.